The 28 T cell receptor beta chains in this list originate from one sample, sequenced in a study of T and B cells in COVID-19 patients. BIOMED2 TRB-A/B primer pools were used in multiplex TRB PCR. Each CDR3 protein is one row after TCRdb ran MiXCR on the multiplex PCR reads. The sample lists some 1,300 distinct CDR3 sequences, around 30% occurring once. From blood, about 250-500 ng of genomic DNA served as TRB template. The material sequenced was blood. The source of these receptors is a human donor with active COVID-19.

In this sample, this clonotype is medium-sized (0.01 to 0.1%). The chain recombines TRBV20-1 with TRBJ2-1, with a possible D match to TRBD1 (6 bases). This CDR3 comprises 12 residues. V was trimmed by 6 bases and J by 6 bases, leaving 12 bases between them. From germline, CDR1 is DFQATT and CDR2 SNEGSKA (reference sequence). The CDR3 DNA reads as TGCAGTGCGCGAACAGGGCCCAATGAGCAGTTCTTC. Protein: CSARTGPNEQFF.

This clonotype is deemed medium-sized. This chain links TRBV15 with TRBJ1-1, with D uncertain. The ends were cut back, 0 bases at V and 5 bases at J, with 10 bases in the middle. Germline V gene data show CDR1 as LNHNV and CDR2 as YYDKDF (reference sequence). The CDR3 length is 14 residues. The CDR3 DNA follows: TGTGCCACCAGCAGAGACTCGGACTATACTGAAGCTTTCTTT. It yields the protein CATSRDSDYTEAFF.

This clonotype is categorized as medium-sized. This chain links TRBV6-4 with TRBJ2-2, with TRBD2 matching over 11 bases. The CDR3 runs to 16 residues. Germline CDR1 is MRHNA and CDR2 is SNTAGT. V was pared by 6 bases and J by 6 bases, with 9 bases of the junction left unmatched. CDR3 in amino acids: CASSLTGTSGSGELFF. The CDR3 bases are TGTGCCAGCAGCCTTACCGGGACTAGCGGCTCCGGGGAGCTGTTTTTT.

V usage is TRBV7-9 and J usage is TRBJ2-7, with D perhaps matching TRBD2 (5 bases). CDR3 length: 13 amino acids. Trimming left V 3 bases short and J 7 bases short, with 13 bases between. Looked up from germline, CDR1 is SEHNR and CDR2 is FQNEAQ (reference sequence). The CDR3 DNA is TGTGCCAGCAGCTTCGCGCTCCCGGGGGAGCAGTACTTC. Translating gives CASSFALPGEQYF.

By share, this clonotype counts as large. The chain uses TRBV13 and TRBJ1-3, with D unresolved. The CDR3 is 15 amino acids. Germline CDR1 is PRHDT and CDR2 is FYEKMQ (reference sequence). Trimming removed 1 base from V and 0 bases from J, with 7 bases in between. For the CDR3, the DNA is TGTGCCAGCAGCTTAGAGGGCAGCTCTGGAAACACCATATATTTT. It is translated as CASSLEGSSGNTIYF.

As concerns this clonotype: At one end the junction does not follow the germline gene, possibly because of a read error. The V and J genes are TRBV10-3 and TRBJ2-1; TRBD2 aligns across 15 bases. The germline V gene has CDR1 ENHRY and CDR2 SYGVKD. The CDR3 is made up of 16 amino acids. The CDR3 region is CASSYWTSGGANEQFF. The CDR3 nucleotides read TGTGCCAGCAGTTACTGGACTAGCGGGGGGGCGAATGAGCAGTTCTTC.

This clonotype is large within its sample. V is TRBV29-1 and J is TRBJ2-1, with 12 bases fitting TRBD2. The V gene's germline CDR1 is SQVTM and CDR2 ANQGSEA. The CDR3 loop spans 19 amino acids. V trimming: 6 bases; J trimming: 5 bases; junction bases outside the gene matches: 20. The CDR3 region is CSVIKTSGSFAGANNEQFF. CDR3 nucleotide sequence: TGCAGCGTAATAAAGACTAGCGGGAGTTTTGCGGGTGCGAACAATGAGCAGTTCTTC.

The V call is TRBV29-1, the J call TRBJ1-2; 7 bases align to TRBD1. From germline, CDR1 is SQVTM and CDR2 ANQGSEA. The CDR3 is 14 residues long. V lost 3 bases to trimming and J lost 2 bases; unmatched junction nucleotides: 6. The CDR3 here is CSVDQGGVNYGYTF. CDR3 DNA: TGCAGCGTTGACCAGGGGGGAGTGAACTATGGCTACACCTTC.

This clonotype ranks as medium-sized. At one end the junction does not follow the germline gene, possibly because of a read error. The chain recombines TRBV4-3 with TRBJ1-2, with a possible D match to TRBD1 (6 bases). CDR3 size: 15 residues. Germline CDR1 and CDR2: LGHNA and YSLEER. CDR3 coding DNA: TGCGTCAGCAGCCAAGAATTGCAGGGGATCTACGGCTACACCTTC. The encoded protein is CVSSQELQGIYGYTF.

By share of the sample, this clonotype is medium-sized. The chain has TRBV6-1 and TRBJ2-7; TRBD2 is a possible D gene (6 bases). The CDR3 loop spans 15 amino acids. V lost 1 base and J 6 bases, leaving 16 bases between the germline ends. The V gene's germline CDR1 is MNHNS and CDR2 SASEGT. The CDR3 DNA follows: TGTGCCAGCAGTGAAGTCGAAGCGGGTGTTGCCGAGCAGTACTTC. Translated: CASSEVEAGVAEQYF.

By frequency in the sample, this clonotype is large. The gene calls are TRBV19 and TRBJ1-1; possible D gene TRBD1, 6 bases. Trimming stripped 7 bases from V and 5 bases from J, with 20 bases between. This CDR3 is built from 15 residues. The germline V gene encodes CDR1 LNHDA and CDR2 SQIVND (reference sequence). The CDR3 nucleotides are TGTGCCAGTATGAAGAACAGGGCCTTAGAAACTGAAGCTTTCTTT. It encodes CASMKNRALETEAFF.

Judged by abundance, this clonotype is large. V gene TRBV6-6 combines with J gene TRBJ2-7, with 7 bases matching TRBD1. The CDR3 runs to 13 residues. V dropped 8 bases and J dropped 3; count of bases not matched to a gene: 7. From germline, CDR1 is MNHNY and CDR2 SVGAGI (reference sequence). The CDR3 loop is CASGRPGGYEQYF. The CDR3 DNA sequence: TGTGCCAGCGGTCGACCAGGGGGCTACGAGCAGTACTTC.

By its share, this clonotype is medium-sized (0.01 to 0.1%). V and J are TRBV6-6 and TRBJ1-1, with no clear D. Germline values: CDR1 MNHNY, CDR2 SVGAGI (reference sequence). V lost 2 bases and J lost 1, with 5 bases in between. The CDR3 consists of 13 residues. The CDR3 bases are TGTGCCAGCAGTTACATAGGGAACACTGAAGCTTTCTTT. Amino acids: CASSYIGNTEAFF.

By proportion, this clonotype is medium-sized (0.01 to 0.1%). The V gene is TRBV6-4, the J gene TRBJ2-7; TRBD1 is a possible D gene (6 bases). Germline V CDR1 and CDR2: MRHNA, SNTAGT. This CDR3 is 13 amino acids long. V gave up 4 bases and J gave up 4 bases, with 11 bases separating them. The CDR3 bases are TGTGCCAGCAGTGCGGGACACGGATACGAGCAGTACTTC. Translation gives CASSAGHGYEQYF.

The count of this clonotype is one. The chain has TRBV19 and TRBJ1-1; D remains unclear. This CDR3 has 15 residues. Trimming removed 5 bases at V and 1 base at J, with 14 bases between. In germline, CDR1 is LNHDA, CDR2 SQIVND (reference sequence). CDR3 coding DNA: TGTGCCAGTAGTCCTACCAGGTCAGGGAACACTGAAGCTTTCTTT. Protein sequence: CASSPTRSGNTEAFF.

The rearrangement uses TRBV7-9 and TRBJ2-7; 9 nucleotides match TRBD1. The CDR3 extends over 14 amino acids. The trim removed 6 bases at V and 6 bases at J, leaving 9 bases unmatched. From germline, CDR1 is SEHNR and CDR2 FQNEAQ (reference sequence). The CDR3 is CASRPKGQGSEQYF. The CDR3 DNA reads as TGTGCCAGCAGACCCAAAGGACAGGGGAGCGAGCAGTACTTC.

Notes on this clonotype: The final CDR3 position lacks the conserved phenylalanine or tryptophan, pointing to a likely read error. Because the CDR3's place on the DNA is in doubt, the DNA is left out and the CDR3 is given as listed by TCRdb. The rearrangement uses TRBV6-5 and TRBJ1-1; the table calls TRBD1, which could not be checked here. The CDR3 is 11 amino acids in total, end residues counted. Germline V gives CDR1 MNHEY, CDR2 SVGAGI. This CDR3 is CASSEGREAGG.

In this sample, this clonotype is medium-sized. The chain's CDR3 is CASSTRRPGQIMNTEAFF. The CDR3 nucleotides are TGTGCCAGCAGCACGCGGCGACCGGGACAGATCATGAACACTGAAGCTTTCTTT. This chain joins TRBV11-2 and TRBJ1-1; TRBD1 aligns across 7 bases. Germline V gene lookup returns CDR1 SGHAT and CDR2 FQNNGV. The CDR3 runs 18 residues. The V segment lost 5 bases and the J segment 0 bases; nucleotides outside the gene matches: 15.

By its share, this clonotype is medium-sized (0.01 to 0.1%). This sequence joins TRBV5-4 and TRBJ1-6; a weak D match, TRBD1 (6 bases). This CDR3 contains 15 residues. Trimming took 6 bases from V and 8 from J, leaving 18 bases between them. The germline V gene has CDR1 SGHNT and CDR2 YYREEE (reference sequence). In DNA, the CDR3 is TGTGCCAGCACTCAACAGGGAAAGGCAGATTCACCCCTCCACTTT. Its translation: CASTQQGKADSPLHF.

The chain recombines TRBV5-5 with TRBJ2-7, with TRBD2 matching over 13 bases. The CDR3 has 15 amino acids. V dropped 5 bases and J dropped 4; count of bases not matched to a gene: 6. Per the germline V gene, CDR1 is SGHKS and CDR2 is YYEKEE (reference sequence). CDR3 bases: TGTGCCAGCAGTGTTGGACTAGCGGGGGAGTACGAGCAGTACTTC. Its protein is CASSVGLAGEYEQYF.

By frequency in the sample, this clonotype is large. The chain combines TRBV13 with TRBJ2-1; D is possibly TRBD2 (6 bases). CDR3 length equals 16 residues. V lost 1 base and J 1 base, leaving 11 bases between the germline ends. Per germline, CDR1 PRHDT and CDR2 FYEKMQ (reference sequence). The CDR3, as DNA: TGTGCCAGCAGCTTAGAGGGCGGGATGTCCTACAATGAGCAGTTCTTC. The encoded protein is CASSLEGGMSYNEQFF.

There are a few counts of this clonotype. The chain couples TRBV15 to TRBJ2-2; no firm D call. CDR1 and CDR2 from the germline V gene are LNHNV and YYDKDF (reference sequence). This CDR3 is built from 15 residues. Trimming stripped 0 bases from V and 1 base from J, with 6 bases between. CDR3 sequence reads: CATSRETENTGELFF. The CDR3 nucleotides are TGTGCCACCAGCAGAGAAACAGAGAACACCGGGGAGCTGTTTTTT. The whole variable domain, filled in from reference TRBV15 and TRBJ2-2, reads DAMVIQNPRYQVTQFGKPVTLSCSQTLNHNVMYWYQQKSSQAPKLLFHYYDKDFNNEADTPDNFQSRRPNTSFCFLDIRSPGLGDTAMYLCATSRETENTGELFFGEGSRLTVL.

By frequency in the sample, this clonotype is medium-sized. The V call is TRBV6-5, the J call TRBJ1-2; D perhaps matches TRBD1 (5 bases). The CDR3 length is 12 residues. Germline-derived CDR1 and CDR2 are MNHEY and SVGAGI. Trimming shortened V by 8 bases and J by 4 bases, and 11 bases separated the two germline ends. The CDR3 coding sequence is TGTGCCAGCTGGGGACGGACCTATGGCTACACCTTC. Encoded protein: CASWGRTYGYTF.

By its share, this clonotype is medium-sized. V and J are TRBV24-1 and TRBJ2-2, with TRBD1 matching over 9 bases. This CDR3 comprises 17 residues. Germline CDR1 KGHDR, CDR2 SFDVKD. Germline trimming cut 2 bases from V and 0 bases from J; bases unmatched to any gene: 3. The CDR3 reads CATSDSRQGANTGELFF. CDR3 nucleotides: TGTGCCACCAGTGATTCAAGACAGGGGGCGAACACCGGGGAGCTGTTTTTT.

This clonotype came up once. V gene TRBV6-5 combines with J gene TRBJ2-2; 13 nucleotides align to TRBD2. CDR1 is MNHEY, CDR2 SVGAGI, per germline. This CDR3 spans 18 amino acids. V shed 1 base and J 0 bases; nucleotides not matched to a gene: 2. The DNA for the CDR3 is TGTGCCAGCAGTTACTGGACTAGCGGGGGATCGAACACCGGGGAGCTGTTTTTT. It specifies CASSYWTSGGSNTGELFF.

This clonotype was seen only a few times. V and J are TRBV7-9 and TRBJ2-1; D uncertain. Trimming stripped 4 bases from V and 1 base from J, with 20 bases between. CDR3 length: 18 amino acids. The V gene's germline CDR1 is SEHNR and CDR2 FQNEAQ (reference sequence). DNA for the CDR3: TGTGCCAGCAGCTCAGACCCGAAGGATCCTCGGTCCTACAATGAGCAGTTCTTC. Protein product: CASSSDPKDPRSYNEQFF.

This chain joins TRBV5-6 and TRBJ1-1, with a possible D match to TRBD1 (6 bases). Germline V CDR1 and CDR2: SGHDT, YYEEEE. The CDR3 has 15 residues. V was pared by 4 bases and J by 2 bases, with 15 bases between. The chain's CDR3 is CASSASGTTNTEAFF. The DNA of the CDR3 is TGTGCCAGCAGCGCATCCGGGACAACCAACACTGAAGCTTTCTTT.

The V call is TRBV19, the J call TRBJ2-7, with D tentatively TRBD1 (5 bases). Per germline, CDR1 LNHDA and CDR2 SQIVND (reference sequence). This CDR3 comprises 12 residues. V lost 5 bases and J 6 bases, leaving 11 bases between the germline ends. The CDR3 here is CASSQTGAEQYF. The CDR3 DNA reads as TGTGCCAGTAGTCAAACAGGAGCCGAGCAGTACTTC.